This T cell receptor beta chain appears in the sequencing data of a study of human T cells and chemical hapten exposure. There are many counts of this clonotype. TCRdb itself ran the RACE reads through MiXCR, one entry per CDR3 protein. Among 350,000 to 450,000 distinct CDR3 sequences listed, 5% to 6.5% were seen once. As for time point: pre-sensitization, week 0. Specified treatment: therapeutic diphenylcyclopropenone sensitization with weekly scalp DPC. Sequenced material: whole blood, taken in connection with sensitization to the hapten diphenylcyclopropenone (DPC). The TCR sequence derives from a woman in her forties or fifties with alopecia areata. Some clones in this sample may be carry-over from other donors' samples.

The CDR3 region is CASSRRGLADWGETQYF. DNA for the CDR3: TGTGCCAGCAGCCGAAGGGGCCTAGCGGACTGGGGGGAGACCCAGTACTTC. V and J are TRBV6-2 or TRBV6-3 and TRBJ2-5; TRBD2 matches at 7 bases. CDR3 size: 17 residues. Germline loops: CDR1 MNHEY, CDR2 SVGEGT. After removal of 6 bases from V and 5 bases from J, the junction contained 18 bases not matched to a gene.